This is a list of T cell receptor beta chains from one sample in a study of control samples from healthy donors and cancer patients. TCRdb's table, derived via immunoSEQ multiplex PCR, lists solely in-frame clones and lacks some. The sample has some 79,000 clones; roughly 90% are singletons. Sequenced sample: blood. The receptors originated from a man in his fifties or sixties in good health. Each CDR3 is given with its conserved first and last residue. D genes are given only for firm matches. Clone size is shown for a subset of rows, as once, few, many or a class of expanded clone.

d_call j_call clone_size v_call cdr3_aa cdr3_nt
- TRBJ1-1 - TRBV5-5 CASSLPTRGVEAFF TGTGCCAGCAGCTTGCCCACCCGGGGAGTAGAAGCTTTCTTT
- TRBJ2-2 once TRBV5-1 CASSGAFANTGELFF TGCGCCAGCAGCGGGGCCTTCGCGAACACCGGGGAGCTGTTTTTT
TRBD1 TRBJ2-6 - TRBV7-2 CASSPTGGAGANVLTF TGTGCCAGCAGCCCGACAGGGGGCGCTGGGGCCAACGTCCTGACTTTC
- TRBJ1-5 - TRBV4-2 CASSQEPGLTGQPQHF TGTGCCAGCAGCCAAGAACCGGGACTTACGGGGCAGCCCCAGCATTTT
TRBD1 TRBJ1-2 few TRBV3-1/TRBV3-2 CASNRRGLRGYTF TGTGCCAGCAACCGCAGGGGGCTAAGAGGCTACACCTTC
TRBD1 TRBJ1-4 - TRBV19 CASSMQQGVGKLFF TGTGCCAGTAGTATGCAACAGGGGGTTGGGAAACTGTTTTTT
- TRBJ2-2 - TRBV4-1 CASSRLVFGELFF TGCGCCAGCAGCCGACTAGTATTCGGGGAGCTGTTTTTT
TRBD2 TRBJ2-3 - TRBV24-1 CATSDPSGQSTDTQYF TGTGCCACCAGTGACCCTAGCGGGCAGAGCACAGATACGCAGTATTTT
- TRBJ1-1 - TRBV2 CASSRDRSMNTEAFF TGTGCCAGCAGCCGAGACAGGTCCATGAACACTGAAGCTTTCTTT
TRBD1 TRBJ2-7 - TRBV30 CAWGRGQAYEQYF TGTGCCTGGGGTCGGGGACAGGCCTACGAGCAGTACTTC
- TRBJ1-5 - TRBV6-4 CASSLDFFGPQHF TGTGCCAGCAGTCTCGACTTTTTCGGACCCCAGCATTTT
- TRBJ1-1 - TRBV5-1 CASSFPGPEAFF TGCGCCAGCAGCTTTCCCGGTCCTGAAGCTTTCTTT